The 19 T cell receptor beta chains below were found in one sample sequenced in a study of T-cell memory formation after mild COVID-19. Using its own MiXCR run on the 5' RACE reads, TCRdb lists one record per CDR3 protein. In the table there are roughly 86,000 distinct CDR3 sequences, over 12% of which are singletons. Material: PBMCs or a T cell subset sorted from them (not recorded which). The receptors shown here come from a man aged 18 to 35 who had mild COVID-19 (a few samples of this study predate the infection). Cell type and time point are not known.

This clonotype was counted only a few times. The genes are TRBV20-1 and TRBJ2-7; the D is unclear. In germline, CDR1 is DFQATT, CDR2 SNEGSKA (reference sequence). This CDR3 contains 12 residues. With 5 bases removed from V and 4 bases from J, the gap between germline ends came to 12 bases. The CDR3 sequence: CSAVPGIYEQYV. The CDR3 DNA is TGCAGTGCTGTTCCTGGGATTTACGAGCAGTACGTC.

This chain connects TRBV5-1 to TRBJ2-5; 12 bases map to TRBD2. This CDR3 is built from 15 residues. V was pared by 0 bases and J by 5 bases, with 2 bases of the junction left unmatched. Germline V gene lookup returns CDR1 SGHRS and CDR2 YFSETQ. The CDR3 sequence: CASSLEGLAGETQYF. The CDR3 nucleotides are TGCGCCAGCAGCTTGGAAGGACTAGCGGGGGAGACCCAGTACTTC.

This clonotype was counted at least ten times. The rearrangement links TRBV4-3 to TRBJ2-3; 7 bases line up with TRBD2. V lost 0 bases, J lost 2 bases, and 5 bases stayed unmatched. Germline V gene data show CDR1 as LGHNA and CDR2 as YSLEER. The CDR3 totals 16 residues. CDR3: CASSQEGLADTDTQYF. CDR3 DNA: TGCGCCAGCAGCCAAGAAGGTCTAGCGGACACAGATACGCAGTATTTT.

This clonotype turned up a few times. This chain links TRBV15 with TRBJ2-5, with 8 nucleotides matching TRBD1. The CDR3 spans 18 residues. With 8 bases clipped from V and 2 bases from J, the junction kept 19 bases outside the gene matches. CDR1 LNHNV and CDR2 YYDKDF come from the germline V gene (reference sequence). Here the CDR3 reads CATERNPKDRAEQETQYF. The CDR3 DNA reads as TGTGCCACCGAACGAAACCCTAAGGACAGGGCGGAACAAGAGACCCAGTACTTC.

The table lists this clonotype with many counts. This rearrangement joins TRBV5-1 to TRBJ2-2, with 10 bases lining up with TRBD1. Germline CDR1 and CDR2: SGHRS and YFSETQ. The CDR3 length is 15 residues. V gave up 3 bases and J gave up 5 bases; unmatched junction bases: 4. CDR3 protein: CASSSRQGATGELFF. Written as DNA, the CDR3 is TGCGCCAGCAGCTCGAGACAGGGGGCGACCGGGGAGCTGTTTTTT.

This clonotype has just a few counts. The chain carries TRBV6-5 and TRBJ2-1; TRBD2 might be the D (5 bases). Germline assignment: CDR1 MNHEY and CDR2 SVGAGI. This CDR3 has 15 amino acids. Trimming took off 4 bases at V and 6 bases at J, with 16 bases between the two ends. In DNA form, the CDR3 reads TGTGCCAGCAGTTTCGTTGGAGCCCGGGGCAATGAGCAGTTCTTC. The encoded protein is CASSFVGARGNEQFF.

The chain combines TRBV5-5 with TRBJ2-5; D tentatively reads TRBD1 or TRBD2 (6 bases each). V gave up 4 bases and J gave up 5 bases, with 15 bases separating them. The germline gives CDR1 SGHKS, CDR2 YYEKEE (reference sequence). The CDR3 consists of 14 residues. The CDR3 region has the DNA TGTGCCAGCAGCCCCGAGCAGGGGAGGGAGACCCAGTACTTC. This sequence encodes CASSPEQGRETQYF.

This clonotype has more than one count but fewer than ten. The chain employs TRBV4-3 and TRBJ1-1, with 8 bases matching TRBD1. CDR3 length: 16 residues. V trimming: 0 bases; J trimming: 4 bases; junction bases outside the gene matches: 7. Germline lookup yields CDR1 LGHNA and CDR2 YSLEER. CDR3 sequence reads: CASSQESGGLGTEAFF. Written as DNA, the CDR3 is TGCGCCAGCAGCCAAGAATCAGGGGGCTTAGGCACTGAAGCTTTCTTT.

The chain recombines TRBV13 with TRBJ1-4; D gene unclear. CDR1 and CDR2 from the germline V gene are PRHDT and FYEKMQ (reference sequence). The CDR3 totals 14 residues. V was cut by 5 bases and J by 7 bases, with 14 bases left in between. This CDR3 reads CASSPGEGGEKLFF. The CDR3 bases are TGTGCCAGCAGCCCGGGAGAGGGCGGTGAAAAACTGTTTTTT.

This clonotype was counted only a few times. The CDR3 loop reads CASSVIQGNTDTQYF. The CDR3, as DNA: TGTGCCAGCAGCGTAATACAGGGGAACACAGATACGCAGTATTTT. V usage is TRBV9 and J usage is TRBJ2-3, with 7 nucleotides matching TRBD1. CDR3 length equals 15 residues. Germline V lookup: CDR1 SGDLS, CDR2 YYNGEE. J gave up 2 bases and V 1 base, and 4 bases lay outside the gene matches.

This chain uses TRBV7-9 with TRBJ1-2; no clear D. Germline V lookup: CDR1 SEHNR, CDR2 FQNEAQ (reference sequence). V lost 3 bases to trimming and J lost 4 bases, with 9 bases between them. This CDR3 region has 13 residues. The CDR3 bases are TGTGCCAGCAGCTTCGCTATGAGCTATGGCTACACCTTC. Protein product: CASSFAMSYGYTF.

The chain couples TRBV4-3 to TRBJ1-2; maybe TRBD1 (5 bases). V dropped 0 bases and J dropped 12 bases, with 20 bases sitting between them. CDR3 length: 15 residues. Germline CDR1 LGHNA, CDR2 YSLEER. In DNA, the CDR3 is TGCGCCAGCAGCCAAGATTTGGGCGAGGGGATGGGTGACACCTTC. It yields the protein CASSQDLGEGMGDTF.

There are a few counts of this clonotype. The gene calls are TRBV4-1 and TRBJ1-2; D perhaps matches TRBD1 (6 bases). CDR1 MGHRA and CDR2 YSYEKL come from the germline V gene. CDR3 length: 16 residues. The germline V and J ends were trimmed by 0 bases and 3 bases, with 14 bases remaining between them. CDR3: CASSQELGQPDYGYTF. The CDR3 region has the DNA TGCGCCAGCAGCCAAGAACTCGGACAGCCCGACTATGGCTACACCTTC.

The table lists this clonotype with a few counts. The rearrangement joins TRBV6-5 to TRBJ2-5; 8 positions agree with TRBD2. The ends lost 8 bases at V and 3 bases at J; junction bases unmatched: 8. CDR3 length equals 14 residues. CDR1 and CDR2 from the germline V gene are MNHEY and SVGAGI. CDR3: CASRGGIREETQYF. In DNA form, the CDR3 reads TGTGCCAGCCGGGGGGGGATTCGAGAAGAGACCCAGTACTTC.

The rearrangement joins TRBV11-2 to TRBJ2-5; 14 bases line up with TRBD2. CDR1 SGHAT and CDR2 FQNNGV come from the germline V gene. The CDR3 has 18 residues. Trimming removed 2 bases from V and 2 bases from J; junction bases left unmatched: 7. The CDR3 DNA is TGTGCCAGCAGCTTACTTGGACTAGCGGGGGGATTGCAAGAGACCCAGTACTTC. As protein: CASSLLGLAGGLQETQYF.

This clonotype has a handful of counts. V usage is TRBV4-1 and J usage is TRBJ1-2; possible D gene TRBD1, 5 bases. This CDR3 has 15 residues. Trimming pared 4 bases from V and 7 bases from J, leaving 19 bases between. In germline, CDR1 is MGHRA, CDR2 YSYEKL. CDR3 coding DNA: TGCGCCAGCAGCCGGCCGGAGAGGGGATCGGCTGGCTACACCTTC. It specifies CASSRPERGSAGYTF.

V and J are TRBV5-5 and TRBJ1-6, with TRBD1 as a possible D gene (5 bases). Germline loops: CDR1 SGHKS, CDR2 YYEKEE (reference sequence). The CDR3 totals 17 residues. V was pared by 1 base and J by 6 bases, with 17 bases between. CDR3 nucleotide sequence: TGTGCCAGCAGCTTGTGGGGGAGCAAGGCTTTTAATTCACCCCTCCACTTT. Its protein is CASSLWGSKAFNSPLHF.

There are many counts of this clonotype. This chain links TRBV10-3 with TRBJ1-5, with D hard to call. The CDR3 runs to 14 residues. Trimming took 3 bases from V and 0 from J, leaving 6 bases between them. CDR1 ENHRY and CDR2 SYGVKD come from the germline V gene. Here the CDR3 DNA reads TGTGCCATCAGTGAAAGGGATAGCAATCAGCCCCAGCATTTT. Translated, it gives CAISERDSNQPQHF.

Here the CDR3 reads CASSTTFNQPQHF. The CDR3 DNA reads TGTGCCAGTAGTACGACCTTCAATCAGCCCCAGCATTTT. The V and J genes are TRBV19 and TRBJ1-5; no firm D call. The germline CDR1 and CDR2 sequences are LNHDA and SQIVND (reference sequence). Trimming shortened V by 4 bases and J by 3 bases, and 7 bases separated the two germline ends. CDR3 size: 13 residues.